The T cell receptor beta chain under discussion was sequenced for a study of cytomegalovirus exposure and HLA in healthy donors. Study in general: Counted in an early data release were 85 million or so unique TCRs from HLA-typed donors.

PCR primers comprised 60 Vbeta and 13 Jbeta primers. The repertoire was sequenced with immunoSEQ multiplex PCR; TCRdb's copy has only in-frame clones and lacks some. The sample holds about 110,000 clones, approximately 70% seen once. Whole-study results and caveats: Apart from CMV serostatus, no immune exposure information was available. In a later analysis, HLA-associated TCR beta chains were more clonally expanded than equally common others. A missense variant in DCLRE1C was later tied to TCR beta V- and J-gene trimming.

Remarks on this clone: Its matching antigen is unknown.

Germline-derived CDR1 and CDR2 are LNHDA and SQIVND (reference sequence). This CDR3 region has 13 residues. Trimming left V 0 bases short and J 6 bases short, with 8 bases between. The sequence was collected from a woman in her thirties in good health and CMV-seronegative. This rearrangement joins TRBV19 to TRBJ1-2, with TRBD1 as a possible D gene (5 bases). Sequenced: PBMCs. The CDR3: CASSIDRADGYTF. In nucleotides, the CDR3 is TGTGCCAGTAGTATAGACAGGGCTGATGGCTACACCTTC.